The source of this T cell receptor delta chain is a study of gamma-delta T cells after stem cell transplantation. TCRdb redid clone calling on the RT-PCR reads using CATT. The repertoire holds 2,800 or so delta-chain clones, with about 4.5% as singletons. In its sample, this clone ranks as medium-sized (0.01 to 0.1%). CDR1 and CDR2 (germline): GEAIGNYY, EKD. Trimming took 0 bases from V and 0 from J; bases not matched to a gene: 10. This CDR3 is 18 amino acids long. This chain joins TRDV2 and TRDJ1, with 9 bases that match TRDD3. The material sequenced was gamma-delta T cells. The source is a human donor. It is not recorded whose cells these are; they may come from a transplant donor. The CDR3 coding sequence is TGTGCCTGTGACACCGTTTCCCTGGGGGATTCCTACACCGATAAACTCATCTTT. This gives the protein CACDTVSLGDSYTDKLIF.